A single sample gave rise to the 20 T cell receptor beta chains below, sequenced in a study of shared clonotypes between healthy human individuals (TCRdb year 2020). The library relied on the immunoSEQ multiplex PCR assay. TCRdb mirrors the immuneACCESS table, restricted to in-frame sequences. Some clones are absent from its copies; in checked studies, under half trace to an unresolved V gene, and the reason for the others is unknown. Across this sample there are about 990,000 clones, with around 82% seen only once. The ten largest clones represent roughly 0.62% of the sample. Sequencing was performed on memory CD4+ T cells from PBMCs. Explained via the paper, the cell subset or site label denotes: CD45RA-negative fraction. All receptors derive from a man younger than 35 in good health. Some clones in this sample may be carry-over from other donors' samples.

The rearrangement uses TRBV5-6 and TRBJ1-1; D is ambiguous. The CDR3 spans 14 residues. V was trimmed by 9 bases and J by 0 bases, leaving 15 bases between them. Germline-derived CDR1 and CDR2 are SGHDT and YYEEEE. The CDR3 sequence: CATNIGRMNTEAFF. CDR3 nucleotides: TGTGCCACCAACATAGGCCGGATGAACACTGAAGCTTTCTTT.

This sequence joins TRBV6-1 and TRBJ2-5; D remains ambiguous. With 2 bases removed from V and 5 bases from J, the gap between germline ends came to 15 bases. Germline V gene data show CDR1 as MNHNS and CDR2 as SASEGT. The CDR3 runs to 15 residues. The CDR3 protein is CASSEFAVPEETQYF. The CDR3 coding sequence is TGTGCCAGCAGTGAATTCGCGGTTCCGGAGGAGACCCAGTACTTC.

The chain is built from TRBV29-1 and TRBJ2-7; unclear D gene. Per germline, CDR1 SQVTM and CDR2 ANQGSEA. This CDR3 contains 13 residues. The V end lost 5 bases, the J end lost 7 bases, and 18 bases lay between the germline ends. The CDR3 loop reads CSVIRQDGREQYF. CDR3 sequence (DNA): TGCAGCGTTATAAGGCAGGATGGGCGGGAGCAGTACTTC.

CDR3 residues: CASSAQTGGVEKLFF. The DNA for the CDR3 is TGTGCCAGCAGCGCACAGACAGGAGGGGTTGAAAAACTGTTTTTT. V is TRBV7-8 and J is TRBJ1-4; possibly TRBD1 for D (6 bases). The CDR3 length is 15 residues. Trimming removed 5 bases at V and 7 bases at J, with 17 bases between. CDR1 is SGHVS and CDR2 is FQNEAQ in the germline V gene.

The chain combines TRBV28 with TRBJ2-1; the D is unclear. Trimming stripped 8 bases from V and 5 bases from J, with 19 bases between. Germline V gene data show CDR1 as MDHEN and CDR2 as SYDVKM. This CDR3 spans 15 amino acids. The CDR3: CASASPSIGHNEQFF. DNA for the CDR3: TGTGCCAGCGCCTCCCCTTCAATAGGCCACAATGAGCAGTTCTTC.

The chain links TRBV15 to TRBJ2-4, with 9 bases aligning to TRBD2. The CDR3 loop spans 19 amino acids. Looked up from germline, CDR1 is LNHNV and CDR2 is YYDKDF (reference sequence). J lost 4 bases, V lost 0 bases, and 13 bases had no gene match. The CDR3 region has the DNA TGTGCCACCAGCAGAGATCGAAGCGGGAGGACCCAGAGAAAAAACATTCAGTACTTC. It codes for CATSRDRSGRTQRKNIQYF.

This clone was counted ten times or more. This same CDR3 is encoded by further DNA sequences in the sample. This chain links TRBV6-1 with TRBJ2-5; tentative D call: TRBD1 (6 bases). With the DNA end fitting TRBJ2-7 better, the J assignment may be wrong. The length of the CDR3 is 12 residues. Germline CDR1 MNHNS, CDR2 SASEGT. The chain's CDR3 is CASTGQSYEQYF. As DNA, the CDR3 is TGTGCCAGCACTGGACAGAGCTACGAGCAGTACTTC.

For the CDR3, the DNA is TGTGCCAGCAGTTACTCTCAAACTAATGAAAAACTGTTTTTT. Translated, it gives CASSYSQTNEKLFF. This chain connects TRBV6-5 to TRBJ1-4; D is undetermined. The length of the CDR3 is 14 residues. CDR1 is MNHEY, CDR2 SVGAGI, per germline. The ends were cut back, 0 bases at V and 1 base at J, with 3 bases in the middle.

The gene calls are TRBV5-6 and TRBJ2-5; TRBD2 is a possible D gene (5 bases). With 4 bases removed from V and 3 bases from J, the gap between germline ends came to 13 bases. This CDR3 has 14 residues. The V gene's germline CDR1 is SGHDT and CDR2 YYEEEE. The CDR3, as DNA: TGTGCCAGCAGCGGACGGGGAGCGGAAGAGACCCAGTACTTC. Its translation: CASSGRGAEETQYF.

The rearrangement uses TRBV10-2 and TRBJ2-2, with TRBD1 matching 8 bases. Looked up from germline, CDR1 is WSHSY and CDR2 is SAAADI. With 6 bases clipped from V and 1 base from J, the junction kept 4 bases outside the gene matches. The CDR3 has 15 residues. In DNA form, the CDR3 reads TGCGCCAGCAGCCGGACAGGGATGAACACCGGGGAGCTGTTTTTT. The encoded protein is CASSRTGMNTGELFF.

The chain links TRBV5-1 to TRBJ1-1; a weak D match, TRBD1 (5 bases). CDR1 and CDR2 (germline): SGHRS, YFSETQ. The CDR3 is made up of 15 amino acids. The V and J ends lost 3 bases and 9 bases respectively, with 21 bases between them. CDR3 sequence reads: CASSYGLGLRNQAFF. The CDR3, as DNA: TGCGCCAGCAGCTATGGGCTGGGACTCCGTAACCAAGCTTTCTTT.

This clone was detected once. The V gene is TRBV9, the J gene TRBJ1-1; TRBD1 is a possible D gene (5 bases). In germline, CDR1 is SGDLS, CDR2 YYNGEE. This CDR3 contains 15 residues. Trimming shortened V by 0 bases and J by 4 bases, and 13 bases separated the two germline ends. DNA for the CDR3: TGTGCCAGCAGCGTAGTATCTACTGGGGGCACTGAAGCTTTCTTT. Amino acid sequence: CASSVVSTGGTEAFF.

The count of this clone is one. The rearrangement joins TRBV7-3 to TRBJ1-1; D is undetermined. The CDR3 runs to 14 residues. Per germline, CDR1 SGHTA and CDR2 FQGTGA. The germline V and J ends were trimmed by 2 bases and 1 base, with 8 bases remaining between them. The CDR3 nucleotides are TGTGCCAGCAGCTTATTAGGGAAGAACACTGAAGCTTTCTTT. Amino acid sequence: CASSLLGKNTEAFF.

Here the CDR3 reads CASSLQGQAKQYF. For the CDR3, the DNA is TGTGCCAGCAGCCTTCAGGGCCAGGCGAAACAGTACTTC. V is TRBV5-6 and J is TRBJ2-7; the D gene is possibly TRBD1 (5 bases). Per germline, CDR1 SGHDT and CDR2 YYEEEE. Trimming cost V 4 bases and J 10 bases, with 18 bases left between them. The CDR3 is 13 amino acids.

The chain uses TRBV6-5 and TRBJ1-1, with D unresolved. V was shortened by 6 bases and J by 4 bases, with 18 bases between the two germline ends. The CDR3 sequence is 15 residues long. Germline CDR1 and CDR2: MNHEY and SVGAGI. Here the CDR3 reads CASSPGGKSGTEAFF. CDR3 DNA: TGTGCCAGCAGCCCCGGAGGGAAATCGGGCACTGAAGCTTTCTTT.

Note on this clone: Other DNA sequences from this sample encode an identical CDR3 as well. The rearrangement joins TRBV28 to TRBJ2-1; TRBD2 aligns across 8 bases. Germline-derived CDR1 and CDR2 are MDHEN and SYDVKM. With V trimmed by 4 bases and J by 0 bases, 5 bases remained unmatched. CDR3 length equals 16 residues. CDR3 sequence reads: CASSSLAASSYNEQFF. For the CDR3, the DNA is TGTGCCAGCAGTTCACTAGCGGCAAGCTCCTACAATGAGCAGTTCTTC.

This chain joins TRBV7-7 and TRBJ2-7, with D tentatively TRBD1 (5 bases). The CDR3 length is 14 residues. In germline, CDR1 is SSHAT, CDR2 FNYEAQ (reference sequence). Trimming shortened V by 2 bases and J by 2 bases, and 10 bases separated the two germline ends. CDR3 amino acids: CASSLTQTAYEQYF. For the CDR3, the DNA is TGTGCCAGCAGCTTAACCCAGACAGCCTACGAGCAGTACTTC. Together with reference TRBV7-7 and TRBJ2-7, the CDR3 gives the full variable domain: GAGVSQSPRYKVTKRGQDVTLRCDPISSHATLYWYQQALGQGPEFLTYFNYEAQPDKSGLPSDRFSAERPEGSISTLTIQRTEQRDSAMYRCASSLTQTAYEQYFGPGTRLTVT.

This chain uses TRBV28 with TRBJ1-5; no clear D. Per the germline V gene, CDR1 is MDHEN and CDR2 is SYDVKM. V shed 5 bases and J shed 7 bases, with 12 bases lying between them. This CDR3 comprises 13 residues. CDR3 sequence (DNA): TGTGCCAGCAGTGAGGAGGCCGAGCAGCCCCAGCATTTT. Its translation: CASSEEAEQPQHF.

The chain recombines TRBV4-3 with TRBJ1-2, with TRBD1 matching over 9 bases. J was trimmed by 7 bases and V by 0 bases; bases with no gene match: 9. This CDR3 comprises 16 residues. Germline CDR1 reads LGHNA; CDR2 reads YSLEER. The CDR3 DNA sequence: TGCGCCAGCAGCCAAGATCTCGCCGGGACAGGGCTTGGCTACACCTTC. Encoded protein: CASSQDLAGTGLGYTF.

V usage is TRBV4-1 and J usage is TRBJ2-1; 11 nucleotides line up with TRBD2. The CDR3 length is 18 residues. V lost 0 bases to trimming and J lost 8 bases; unmatched junction nucleotides: 12. Germline CDR1 MGHRA, CDR2 YSYEKL. The CDR3 protein is CASSQDPTSGSLSHEQFF. For the CDR3, the DNA is TGCGCCAGCAGCCAAGATCCCACTAGCGGGAGCCTTTCCCATGAGCAGTTCTTC.